Presented here are 18 T cell receptor beta chains from one specimen sequenced in a study of Tregs in tolerant kidney transplant recipients. Repertoires were generated with immunoSEQ multiplex PCR, while TCRdb's copy carries only in-frame clones and drops some. The sample lists about 64,000 clones, roughly 86% occurring once. Mixed chimerism was transient after nonmyeloablative marrow transplants from related graft donors. The material was CD4+ T cells from blood (PBMCs), obtained 6 months after the transplant. These TCRs come from a human patient who received a combined kidney and bone marrow transplant. Some T cells may have come from the graft donor.

Details on this clone: Because the CDR3's place on the DNA is in doubt, the DNA is left out and the CDR3 is given as listed by TCRdb. CDR3 residues: CASRLGGGRDFGDEQFF. The V and J genes are TRBV7-2 and TRBJ2-1; no DNA check was done on the table's D call, TRBD2. CDR1 and CDR2 from the germline V gene are SGHTA and FQGNSA. Counting both end residues, the CDR3 totals 17 amino acids.

V and J are TRBV6-6 and TRBJ2-3; TRBD1 might be the D (6 bases). CDR1 is MNHNY, CDR2 SVGAGI, per germline (reference sequence). The germline V and J ends were trimmed by 5 bases and 1 base, with 10 bases remaining between them. The CDR3 is 14 residues long. Here the CDR3 DNA reads TGTGCCAGCAGTACTCGGACAGGCACAGATACGCAGTATTTT. Residues: CASSTRTGTDTQYF.

This chain connects TRBV27 to TRBJ1-5; D perhaps matches TRBD1 (6 bases). CDR1 and CDR2 (germline): MNHEY, SMNVEV (reference sequence). Trimming took off 7 bases at V and 7 bases at J, with 14 bases between the two ends. The CDR3 has 13 residues. CDR3 protein: CASNPQGRQPQHF. DNA of the CDR3: TGTGCCAGCAACCCCCAGGGGCGGCAGCCCCAGCATTTT.

The rearrangement joins TRBV6-5 to TRBJ1-2; 9 positions match TRBD1. V lost 0 bases, J lost 8 bases, and 4 bases stayed unmatched. This CDR3 contains 14 residues. Germline V CDR1 and CDR2: MNHEY, SVGAGI. The CDR3 is CASSYSRQGGGYTF. CDR3 bases: TGTGCCAGCAGTTACTCGAGACAGGGGGGAGGCTACACCTTC.

The chain uses TRBV30 and TRBJ2-2; D might be TRBD1 (5 bases). Germline CDR1 reads GTSNPN; CDR2 reads SVGIG (reference sequence). The CDR3 is 14 residues long. The germline V and J ends were trimmed by 4 bases and 2 bases, with 11 bases remaining between them. The CDR3 DNA sequence: TGTGCCTGGACGGGTAGGGGTAACACCGGGGAGCTGTTTTTT. It codes for CAWTGRGNTGELFF.

The chain has TRBV29-1 and TRBJ2-3, with 9 nucleotides matching TRBD2. Germline V lookup: CDR1 SQVTM, CDR2 ANQGSEA. The CDR3 is 15 amino acids. After removal of 4 bases from V and 1 base from J, the junction contained 6 bases not matched to a gene. Here the CDR3 reads CSVVRLAGRTDTQYF. The CDR3 bases are TGCAGCGTTGTTCGGCTAGCGGGACGCACAGATACGCAGTATTTT.

The chain recombines TRBV28 with TRBJ2-1; 8 nucleotides match TRBD2. V dropped 4 bases and J dropped 6; count of bases not matched to a gene: 5. The CDR3 has 14 amino acids. Germline V gene sequence: CDR1 MDHEN, CDR2 SYDVKM. The DNA for the CDR3 is TGTGCCAGCAGTTCGGGGACTAGTGTCAATGAGCAGTTCTTC. As protein: CASSSGTSVNEQFF.

V and J are TRBV21-1 and TRBJ2-7; TRBD2 is taken as the D call from the table, unchecked against the DNA. TRBV21-1 is a pseudogene segment. The length of the CDR3 is 17 residues. CDR3 sequence (DNA): TGTGCCAGCAGCAAATGGTGGTCTAGCGGGAGTAGGGACGAGCAGTACTTC. Translated: CASSKWWSSGSRDEQYF.

The chain has TRBV5-6 and TRBJ2-7; D perhaps matches TRBD1 (5 bases). There are 15 residues in the CDR3. Germline CDR1 and CDR2: SGHDT and YYEEEE. The germline V and J ends were trimmed by 2 bases and 0 bases, with 12 bases remaining between them. CDR3 DNA sequence: TGTGCCAGCAGCTTTTGGCAGGGTAGCTCCTACGAGCAGTACTTC. This gives the protein CASSFWQGSSYEQYF.

The gene calls are TRBV10-3 and TRBJ2-3; tentative D call: TRBD2 (6 bases). Germline loops: CDR1 ENHRY, CDR2 SYGVKD. The V gene lost 2 bases and the J gene lost 7 bases, with 10 bases spanning the gap. The CDR3 is 13 amino acids. CDR3 amino acids: CAISERGLNTQYF. CDR3 in DNA: TGTGCCATCAGTGAGCGAGGACTAAATACGCAGTATTTT.

The chain couples TRBV1 to TRBJ2-1; TRBD2, as called in the table, went unchecked against the DNA. TRBV1 is marked as a pseudogene. CDR3 length equals 17 residues. This CDR3 reads CTSSRPPPSGGADEQFF. DNA of the CDR3: TGCACCAGCAGCCGGCCCCCCCCCAGCGGGGGGGCGGATGAGCAGTTCTTC.

The chain recombines TRBV30 with TRBJ1-6, with 10 bases aligning to TRBD1. The V and J ends lost 0 bases and 7 bases, in that order; junction bases with no gene match: 3. This CDR3 has 15 amino acids. Germline V CDR1 and CDR2: GTSNPN, SVGIG (reference sequence). CDR3 nucleotide sequence: TGTGCCTGGAGTGTCATGGGACAGGGGAATTCACCCCTCCACTTT. Its translation is CAWSVMGQGNSPLHF. The whole variable domain, filled in from reference TRBV30 and TRBJ1-6, reads SQTIHQWPATLVQPVGSPLSLECTVEGTSNPNLYWYRQAAGRGLQLLFYSVGIGQISSEVPQNLSASRPQDRQFILSSKKLLLSDSGFYLCAWSVMGQGNSPLHFGNGTRLTVT.

The chain combines TRBV7-2 with TRBJ2-2, with 9 bases identical to TRBD1. J gave up 6 bases and V 2 bases, and 4 bases lay outside the gene matches. From germline, CDR1 is SGHTA and CDR2 FQGNSA. The CDR3 runs 15 residues. CDR3 DNA: TGTGCCAGCAGCTTACTGGGACAGGGCGCCGGGGAGCTGTTTTTT. Translated, it gives CASSLLGQGAGELFF.

V and J are TRBV5-4 and TRBJ2-1, with D perhaps TRBD2 (5 bases). The CDR3 loop spans 15 amino acids. Germline CDR1 and CDR2: SGHNT and YYREEE (reference sequence). The V end lost 6 bases, the J end lost 0 bases, and 13 bases lay between the germline ends. This chain's CDR3 is CASIQDSSSYNEQFF. The CDR3 nucleotides read TGTGCCAGCATCCAGGACTCGAGCTCCTACAATGAGCAGTTCTTC.

This chain connects TRBV6-5 to TRBJ1-2, with a weak D call TRBD1 (5 bases). V was cut by 6 bases and J by 8 bases, with 16 bases left in between. Germline V gene sequence: CDR1 MNHEY, CDR2 SVGAGI. The CDR3 spans 13 residues. The DNA for the CDR3 is TGTGCCAGCAGGAACAAGGGGCATCGCGGCTACACCTTC. Encoded protein: CASRNKGHRGYTF.

The chain recombines TRBV27 with TRBJ2-1; 14 positions agree with TRBD2. The V gene's germline CDR1 is MNHEY and CDR2 SMNVEV (reference sequence). V gave up 5 bases and J gave up 9 bases; unmatched junction bases: 6. This CDR3 has 15 residues. CDR3 nucleotides: TGTGCCAGCAGTCTGACTAGCGGGAGGGCAGGTGAGCAGTTCTTC. Protein product: CASSLTSGRAGEQFF.

The gene calls are TRBV7-7 and TRBJ2-2, with D perhaps TRBD2 (6 bases). The germline V gene has CDR1 SSHAT and CDR2 FNYEAQ (reference sequence). The length of the CDR3 is 16 residues. V lost 5 bases and J 6 bases, leaving 19 bases between the germline ends. The chain's CDR3 is CASSPTGTSRAGELFF. CDR3 DNA sequence: TGTGCCAGCAGCCCAACCGGGACTTCGAGGGCCGGGGAGCTGTTTTTT.

This chain connects TRBV4-3 to TRBJ1-2, with D perhaps matching TRBD1 (6 bases). V lost 2 bases to trimming and J lost 4 bases, with 11 bases between them. CDR3 length: 14 amino acids. Germline V gene lookup returns CDR1 LGHNA and CDR2 YSLEER. The CDR3 reads CASSQITGLYGYTF. CDR3 coding DNA: TGCGCCAGCAGCCAAATCACAGGGCTCTATGGCTACACCTTC.